This TCR beta chain is from a study of T cells after posttransplantation cyclophosphamide. The assay was immunoSEQ multiplex PCR, and TCRdb's table has in-frame clones only and misses some. The sample carries about 52,000 clones, just over 85% recorded once. CDR3 length: 16 amino acids. With 2 bases removed from V and 0 bases from J, the gap between germline ends came to 13 bases. The germline gives CDR1 SNHLY, CDR2 FYNNEI. The specimen sequenced was PBMCs. The rearrangement joins TRBV2 to TRBJ2-5; perhaps TRBD2 as D (5 bases). The receptor's source is a man aged 25-45 years with a blood cancer, CMV-positive, and with a related stem cell donor. CDR3 amino acids: CASSEPAVLYQETQYF. The CDR3 DNA reads as TGTGCCAGCAGTGAACCAGCGGTATTGTACCAAGAGACCCAGTACTTC.